Shown below are 24 T cell receptor beta chains from a single sample sequenced in a study of CD8 T cells in ankylosing spondylitis. Antigens of these TCRs are unknown. One entry per CDR3 protein, called by TCRdb with MiXCR from the 5' RACE reads. The table has a few hundred thousand distinct CDR3 sequences, approximately 20% seen once. General observations from the study: In ankylosing spondylitis blood, a motif of roughly 8 highly homologous TCR beta variants appeared characteristic.

The material sequenced was blood, either unsorted or a sorted T cell fraction (not recorded which). The receptors stem from a male donor with ankylosing spondylitis.

This clonotype was seen a handful of times. This chain joins TRBV7-2 and TRBJ2-3; D may be TRBD2 (6 bases). This CDR3 has 16 amino acids. The germline CDR1 and CDR2 sequences are SGHTA and FQGNSA. Trimming pared 4 bases from V and 0 bases from J, leaving 14 bases between. This CDR3 reads CASSWRSGPSTDTQYF. The CDR3 nucleotides read TGTGCCAGCAGCTGGAGGAGCGGGCCTAGCACAGATACGCAGTATTTT.

This chain uses TRBV4-1 with TRBJ2-2, with 7 bases matching TRBD2. The V gene's germline CDR1 is MGHRA and CDR2 YSYEKL. The CDR3 contains 17 residues. The J segment lost 4 bases and the V segment lost 4 bases, leaving 12 bases of the junction unmatched. DNA of the CDR3: TGCGCCAGCAGCCGAGCTCAAGGGGCTAGCGGCACCGGGGAGCTGTTTTTT. Its protein product is CASSRAQGASGTGELFF.

The chain joins TRBV5-1 to TRBJ2-1; D is perhaps TRBD1 or TRBD2 (5 bases each). Per the germline V gene, CDR1 is SGHRS and CDR2 is YFSETQ. V was trimmed by 7 bases and J by 8 bases, leaving 19 bases between them. The CDR3 length is 14 residues. CDR3 amino acids: CASSEGAGIYEQFF. In nucleotides, the CDR3 is TGCGCCAGCTCCGAGGGTGCAGGGATCTATGAGCAGTTCTTC.

V usage is TRBV12-3 or TRBV12-4 and J usage is TRBJ1-1; D ambiguous. With 4 bases removed from V and 11 bases from J, the gap between germline ends came to 14 bases. This CDR3 contains 12 residues. The CDR3, as DNA: TGTGCCAGCAGTTGGGAGAGCGGGGTGGCTTTCTTT. Encoded protein: CASSWESGVAFF.

V usage is TRBV9 and J usage is TRBJ2-1, with 8 bases aligning to TRBD2. The junction had 11 bases not matched to a gene; V was cut back by 0 bases and J by 9 bases. This CDR3 has 16 residues. Germline lookup yields CDR1 SGDLS and CDR2 YYNGEE. The DNA for the CDR3 is TGTGCCAGCAGCGTAGGACTAGCGACGAGGGTTGGTGAGCAGTTCTTC. It codes for CASSVGLATRVGEQFF.

Many counts were recorded for this clonotype. The chain recombines TRBV29-1 with TRBJ1-1; 7 bases align to TRBD1. CDR1 and CDR2 (germline): SQVTM, ANQGSEA. The CDR3 consists of 14 residues. V was pared by 6 bases and J by 2 bases, with 9 bases of the junction left unmatched. CDR3 nucleotide sequence: TGCAGCGTGGGCGCGACAGGGAGAAACACTGAAGCTTTCTTT. This encodes CSVGATGRNTEAFF.

This clonotype appeared many times. V and J are TRBV29-1 and TRBJ1-1; D possibly corresponds to TRBD1 (5 bases). CDR1 and CDR2 (germline): SQVTM, ANQGSEA. CDR3 size: 13 residues. Trimming shortened V by 7 bases and J by 1 base, and 13 bases separated the two germline ends. The CDR3 region is CSEYRFWNTEAFF. The CDR3 nucleotides read TGCAGCGAGTACAGGTTCTGGAACACTGAAGCTTTCTTT.

This clonotype was counted a single time. The chain employs TRBV19 and TRBJ2-5; the D is unclear. With 7 bases removed from V and 5 bases from J, the gap between germline ends came to 11 bases. The CDR3 length is 12 residues. Germline V lookup: CDR1 LNHDA, CDR2 SQIVND (reference sequence). The CDR3 loop is CASTDLSETQYF. In DNA form, the CDR3 reads TGTGCCAGTACTGACTTGTCGGAGACCCAGTACTTC.

V and J are TRBV9 and TRBJ1-3; 10 nucleotides align to TRBD1. The CDR3 is made up of 18 amino acids. J gave up 2 bases and V 4 bases, and 12 bases lay outside the gene matches. Germline CDR1 reads SGDLS; CDR2 reads YYNGEE. The CDR3 DNA is TGTGCCAGCAGCATGCGGCCGGGACAGGGGTATGCTGGAAACACCATATATTTT. It translates to CASSMRPGQGYAGNTIYF.

This clonotype was detected only a few times. V usage is TRBV12-3 or TRBV12-4 and J usage is TRBJ1-5; 12 positions match TRBD1. The CDR3 runs to 16 residues. The V gene end was trimmed by 1 base and the J gene end by 7 bases; junction bases not matched to a gene: 5. CDR3 sequence reads: CASSLGGQGAEQPQHF. DNA of the CDR3: TGTGCCAGCAGTTTAGGGGGACAGGGGGCGGAACAGCCCCAGCATTTT.

V and J are TRBV20-1 and TRBJ2-5, with 11 positions matching TRBD2. CDR1 and CDR2 (germline): DFQATT, SNEGSKA (reference sequence). V was clipped by 7 bases and J by 4 bases; unmatched bases: 5. The CDR3 extends over 13 amino acids. CDR3 coding DNA: TGCAGTGAGACTAGCGGGAAAGGAGAGACCCAGTACTTC. Protein: CSETSGKGETQYF.

This clonotype was recorded a few times. This sequence joins TRBV29-1 and TRBJ2-3; TRBD1 matches 10 bases. CDR1 and CDR2 (germline): SQVTM, ANQGSEA. J was trimmed by 2 bases and V by 5 bases; bases with no gene match: 4. The length of the CDR3 is 14 residues. The CDR3 reads CSVNDRGLTDTQYF. CDR3 DNA: TGCAGCGTTAACGACAGGGGGCTCACAGATACGCAGTATTTT.

This clonotype was seen a single time. The J gene is TRBJ2-5, the V gene TRBV13; perhaps TRBD1 as D (5 bases). There are 13 residues in the CDR3. With 4 bases removed from V and 3 bases from J, the gap between germline ends came to 9 bases. CDR1 and CDR2 from the germline V gene are PRHDT and FYEKMQ (reference sequence). CDR3 DNA: TGTGCCAGCAGCTGGACAAGAGAAGAGACCCAGTACTTC. It yields the protein CASSWTREETQYF.

The rearrangement links TRBV21-1 to TRBJ2-7; the D segment call TRBD1 is taken from the table without a DNA check. TRBV21-1 is termed a pseudogene. This CDR3 comprises 14 residues. The CDR3 region has the DNA TGTGCCAGCAGCAAAGTAAACAGGGTTGACGAGCAGTACTTC. Translated: CASSKVNRVDEQYF.

There are a few counts of this clonotype. The rearrangement joins TRBV6-2 or TRBV6-3 to TRBJ2-7; 10 bases match TRBD2. The CDR3 sequence is 17 residues long. Germline CDR1 and CDR2: MNHEY and SVGEGT. V shed 2 bases, J shed 2 bases, and the junction held 9 bases outside the gene matches. The CDR3 DNA reads TGTGCCAGCAGTTACGGTCGTACTAGCGGGGCTACCTACGAGCAGTACTTC. Translated: CASSYGRTSGATYEQYF.

A few counts support this clonotype. This chain uses TRBV5-5 with TRBJ2-2; 12 bases are a match to TRBD2. This CDR3 has 17 amino acids. Germline V gene lookup returns CDR1 SGHKS and CDR2 YYEKEE (reference sequence). The junction had 5 bases not matched to a gene; V was cut back by 3 bases and J by 2 bases. CDR3 sequence: CASSWTSGEPNTGELFF. CDR3 coding DNA: TGTGCCAGCAGCTGGACTAGCGGGGAACCAAACACCGGGGAGCTGTTTTTT.

The genes are TRBV6-5 and TRBJ2-4; TRBD2 matches at 16 bases. V shed 0 bases and J 6 bases; nucleotides not matched to a gene: 5. The CDR3 covers 18 residues. The germline V gene has CDR1 MNHEY and CDR2 SVGAGI. In DNA, the CDR3 is TGTGCCAGCAGTTACTCGGGACTAGCGGGAGGGCCAGGAAACATTCAGTACTTC. Encoded protein: CASSYSGLAGGPGNIQYF.

This clonotype occurred a few times. The chain recombines TRBV20-1 with TRBJ2-1, with 13 bases fitting TRBD2. The trim removed 0 bases at V and 7 bases at J, leaving 9 bases unmatched. Germline V CDR1 and CDR2: DFQATT, SNEGSKA (reference sequence). The CDR3 loop spans 17 amino acids. The CDR3 here is CSARERTSGRAKNEQFF. CDR3 DNA: TGCAGTGCTAGAGAGAGAACTAGCGGGAGGGCCAAAAATGAGCAGTTCTTC.

This clonotype was detected only a few times. The rearrangement joins TRBV28 to TRBJ1-1; D is perhaps TRBD1 (5 bases). The CDR3 spans 14 residues. The ends were cut back, 9 bases at V and 2 bases at J, with 16 bases in the middle. Germline V gene data show CDR1 as MDHEN and CDR2 as SYDVKM. The CDR3 DNA follows: TGTGCCAGTATCACAGTATGGGGCAACACTGAAGCTTTCTTT. Protein product: CASITVWGNTEAFF.

V gene TRBV5-1 combines with J gene TRBJ2-3; D may be TRBD2 (5 bases). The germline V and J ends were trimmed by 1 base and 6 bases, with 15 bases remaining between them. This CDR3 has 15 amino acids. The germline V gene encodes CDR1 SGHRS and CDR2 YFSETQ. The CDR3 region has the DNA TGCGCCAGCAGCTTGCCAGGACCCCCGGGGGATACGCAGTATTTT. Translating it yields CASSLPGPPGDTQYF.

In its sample, this clonotype was seen a few times. V gene TRBV2 combines with J gene TRBJ2-2, with 7 bases matching TRBD1. CDR1 and CDR2 from the germline V gene are SNHLY and FYNNEI. CDR3 length: 15 residues. Unmatched junction bases numbered 12, after V lost 10 bases and J lost 4 bases. This chain's CDR3 is CAIGTAGGSTGELFF. The CDR3 DNA is TGTGCCATCGGGACAGCCGGTGGGAGCACCGGGGAGCTGTTTTTT.

The chain is built from TRBV12-3 or TRBV12-4 and TRBJ2-2, with D maybe TRBD1 (5 bases). CDR3 size: 15 residues. V shed 3 bases and J shed 6 bases, with 14 bases lying between them. CDR3: CASSFRAGSSGELFF. Written as DNA, the CDR3 is TGTGCCAGCAGTTTTAGGGCAGGGTCATCCGGGGAGCTGTTTTTT.

The chain carries TRBV20-1 and TRBJ1-5; D remains ambiguous. CDR3 length: 14 residues. Trimming took off 6 bases at V and 3 bases at J, with 15 bases between the two ends. Germline V CDR1 and CDR2: DFQATT, SNEGSKA (reference sequence). Written as DNA, the CDR3 is TGCAGTGCCCAACGACAAACCTTCAATCAGCCCCAGCATTTT. It translates to CSAQRQTFNQPQHF.

For the CDR3, the DNA is TGCAGTGCCAACCGTCTAGCGGGATTCGACAATGAGCAGTTCTTC. Its protein is CSANRLAGFDNEQFF. The chain recombines TRBV20-1 with TRBJ2-1, with 9 bases fitting TRBD2. Trimming cost V 6 bases and J 5 bases; bases outside gene matches: 11. The CDR3 covers 15 residues. Germline CDR1 reads DFQATT; CDR2 reads SNEGSKA (reference sequence).